This T cell receptor (beta chain) originates from a study of T and B cells in COVID-19 patients. Background on the study: Peripheral blood came from COVID-19 patients with active infection or after recovery. The recovered patients had mostly mild to moderate COVID-19 with outpatient management. Findings and caveats of the study: In COVID-19 patients, T cell receptor beta variable and joining gene use was reportedly strongly skewed.

Multiplex PCR with BIOMED2 TRB-A/B primer pools amplified TRB rearrangements. TCRdb itself ran the multiplex PCR reads through MiXCR, one entry per CDR3 protein. The sample includes 20,000 to 30,000 distinct CDR3 sequences, about 31% of them seen just once. The length of the CDR3 is 12 residues. Germline V CDR1 and CDR2: GTSNPN, SVGIG (reference sequence). The V and J ends lost 2 bases and 5 bases respectively, with 8 bases between them. This clonotype rates as medium-sized. Antigen specificity is unknown. Blood genomic DNA input for TRB amplification was 250-500 ng. The sample taken for sequencing was blood. This sequence was found in a human donor who had recovered from COVID-19. The chain carries TRBV30 and TRBJ2-3; perhaps TRBD1 as D (6 bases). The CDR3 sequence is CAWSPTGDTQYF. CDR3 nucleotides: TGTGCCTGGAGTCCGACAGGAGATACGCAGTATTTT.